The TCR beta chain described here comes from a study of shared clonotypes between healthy human individuals. This CDR3 is built from 15 residues. Trimming shortened V by 4 bases and J by 0 bases, and 10 bases separated the two germline ends. Germline CDR1 is MDHEN and CDR2 is SYDVKM. Using immunoSEQ multiplex PCR, the repertoire was profiled, and TCRdb retains in-frame clones only, with some absent. In the table there are about 2.3 million clones, 85% to 95% of which are singletons. This rearrangement joins TRBV28 to TRBJ1-5, with D possibly TRBD1 on 6 matching bases. The receptor comes from a young man in good health. Some clones in this sample may be carry-over from other donors' samples. Material: naive CD4+ T cells from PBMCs. This sample's subset: CD45RA+ positively selected. The CDR3 region is CASSSTGYSNQPQHF. The CDR3 bases are TGTGCCAGCAGTTCGACAGGTTATAGCAATCAGCCCCAGCATTTT. The full variable domain, its missing parts supplied by reference TRBV28 and TRBJ1-5, is DVKVTQSSRYLVKRTGEKVFLECVQDMDHENMFWYRQDPGLGLRLIYFSYDVKMKEKGDIPEGYSVSREKKERFSLILESASTNQTSMYLCASSSTGYSNQPQHFGDGTRLSIL.